This TCR beta chain came from a study of OX40 agonist ivuxolimab in advanced cancers. Sequencing was performed with immunoSEQ multiplex PCR; in TCRdb, only in-frame clones are kept and a portion is missing. The repertoire consists of about 94,000 clones, with about 92% occurring once and the leading ten covering 3.4%. This CDR3 is 13 amino acids long. V lost 4 bases to trimming and J lost 7 bases, with 14 bases between them. CDR1 is MNHEY and CDR2 is SMNVEV in the germline V gene (reference sequence). The sample was CD4+ or CD8+ T cells sorted from blood, taken in a trial of the OX40 agonist ivuxolimab. The genes are TRBV27 and TRBJ2-7, with D perhaps matching TRBD1 or TRBD2 (5 bases each). The sequence was obtained from an adult with an advanced solid tumor such as melanoma, head and neck, liver or kidney cancer. The DNA for the CDR3 is TGTGCCAGCAGTTACCCCGGGGCGAGTGAGCAGTACTTC. This translates into CASSYPGASEQYF.